These T cell receptor beta chains were read from a single sample in a study of beta chain features in type 1 diabetes. TCRdb keeps only in-frame clones here, not all; method: immunoSEQ multiplex PCR. This table holds a few hundred thousand clones, over 8.5% found once. Sequences were obtained from central memory CD4+ T cells from blood. The receptors here all came from a man aged 25 to 40 with type 1 diabetes. Each CDR3 is given with its conserved first and last residue. The D gene is left open where the match is weak. Clone size is stated in some rows and not others, as once, few, many or a class when expanded.

v_gene: TRBV28; d_gene: .; abundance: few; j_gene: TRBJ2-4; CDR3aa: CASSDGAKNIQYF; CDR3nt: TGTGCCAGCAGCGACGGAGCCAAAAACATTCAGTACTTC
v_gene: TRBV19; d_gene: .; abundance: few; j_gene: TRBJ2-5; CDR3aa: CASSRLEQETQYF; CDR3nt: TGTGCCAGTAGTCGGTTGGAGCAAGAGACCCAGTACTTC
v_gene: TRBV7-2; d_gene: TRBD2; abundance: few; j_gene: TRBJ2-3; CDR3aa: CASSRGLAGRGDTDTQYF; CDR3nt: TGTGCCAGCAGCCGCGGACTAGCGGGCCGGGGGGATACAGATACGCAGTATTTT
v_gene: TRBV16; d_gene: .; abundance: many; j_gene: TRBJ1-2; CDR3aa: CASSPKTGYTF; CDR3nt: TGTGCCAGCAGCCCCAAAACCGGCTACACCTTC
v_gene: TRBV20-1; d_gene: .; abundance: few; j_gene: TRBJ2-5; CDR3aa: CSASIAETQYF; CDR3nt: TGCAGTGCTAGCATTGCCGAGACCCAGTACTTC
v_gene: TRBV6-5; d_gene: .; abundance: .; j_gene: TRBJ1-4; CDR3aa: CASSPQGTGSEKYF; CDR3nt: TGTGCCAGCAGTCCACAGGGAACAGGGTCCGAAAAGTATTTT
v_gene: TRBV10-3; d_gene: TRBD2; abundance: many; j_gene: TRBJ2-3; CDR3aa: CAIRGTSASGNTDTQYF; CDR3nt: TGTGCCATCAGAGGGACTTCGGCTAGCGGTAACACAGATACGCAGTATTTT
v_gene: TRBV7-2; d_gene: .; abundance: many; j_gene: TRBJ1-2; CDR3aa: CASSEANYGYTF; CDR3nt: TGTGCCAGCAGTGAGGCAAACTATGGCTACACCTTC
v_gene: TRBV11-3; d_gene: TRBD1; abundance: few; j_gene: TRBJ1-5; CDR3aa: CASSLVNTGVFDSNQPQHF; CDR3nt: TGTGCCAGCAGCTTAGTCAATACAGGGGTCTTTGATAGCAATCAGCCCCAGCATTTT
v_gene: TRBV7-9; d_gene: .; abundance: .; j_gene: TRBJ2-3; CDR3aa: CASSPEGDTQYF; CDR3nt: TGTGCCAGCAGCCCCGAAGGGGATACGCAGTATTTT
v_gene: TRBV20-1; d_gene: .; abundance: .; j_gene: TRBJ2-7; CDR3aa: CSARTSIGQYF; CDR3nt: TGCAGTGCTAGAACTTCGATCGGGCAGTACTTC
v_gene: TRBV30; d_gene: .; abundance: .; j_gene: TRBJ1-3; CDR3aa: CAWTASGNTIYF; CDR3nt: TGTGCCTGGACTGCCTCTGGAAACACCATATATTTT
v_gene: TRBV10-3; d_gene: TRBD2; abundance: .; j_gene: TRBJ2-7; CDR3aa: CAISVLGEGEQYF; CDR3nt: TGTGCCATCAGTGTCCTGGGGGAGGGCGAGCAGTACTTC
v_gene: TRBV6-1; d_gene: .; abundance: .; j_gene: TRBJ2-7; CDR3aa: CAISRVLSYEQYF; CDR3nt: TGTGCCATCAGTCGGGTCCTCTCCTACGAGCAGTACTTC
v_gene: TRBV19; d_gene: .; abundance: .; j_gene: TRBJ2-2; CDR3aa: CASSIYSGTGELFF; CDR3nt: TGTGCCAGTAGTATTTACTCGGGCACCGGGGAGCTGTTTTTT
v_gene: TRBV9; d_gene: .; abundance: .; j_gene: TRBJ1-5; CDR3aa: CASSVGRGNQPQHF; CDR3nt: TGTGCCAGCAGCGTAGGTCGGGGCAATCAGCCCCAGCATTTT
v_gene: TRBV11-2; d_gene: .; abundance: .; j_gene: TRBJ2-7; CDR3aa: CASSFTSGASYEQYF; CDR3nt: TGTGCCAGCAGCTTCACCTCGGGGGCCTCCTACGAGCAGTACTTC
v_gene: TRBV18; d_gene: .; abundance: .; j_gene: TRBJ2-2; CDR3aa: CASSAGTENTGELFF; CDR3nt: TGTGCCAGCTCAGCCGGGACCGAGAACACCGGGGAGCTGTTTTTT
v_gene: TRBV11-2; d_gene: TRBD2; abundance: .; j_gene: TRBJ2-7; CDR3aa: CASSRQGGTYEQYF; CDR3nt: TGTGCCAGCAGCAGGCAGGGAGGGACTTACGAGCAGTACTTC
v_gene: TRBV29-1; d_gene: .; abundance: .; j_gene: TRBJ2-1; CDR3aa: CSGLGGRSYNEQFF; CDR3nt: TGCAGCGGACTGGGGGGGCGCTCCTACAATGAGCAGTTCTTC
v_gene: TRBV5-1; d_gene: TRBD1; abundance: .; j_gene: TRBJ2-7; CDR3aa: CASRLDRGTQYF; CDR3nt: TGCGCCAGCAGGCTGGACAGGGGGACGCAGTACTTC
v_gene: TRBV7-9; d_gene: .; abundance: few; j_gene: TRBJ1-1; CDR3aa: CASSPWGVVNTEAFF; CDR3nt: TGTGCCAGCAGCCCGTGGGGGGTGGTGAACACTGAAGCTTTCTTT
v_gene: TRBV29-1; d_gene: TRBD2; abundance: few; j_gene: TRBJ2-5; CDR3aa: CSARTSGETQYF; CDR3nt: TGCAGCGCCCGGACTAGTGGGGAGACCCAGTACTTC
v_gene: TRBV6-1; d_gene: .; abundance: .; j_gene: TRBJ2-5; CDR3aa: CASSPQETQYF; CDR3nt: TGTGCCAGCAGTCCCCAAGAGACCCAGTACTTC